This record looks at one TCR beta chain sequence and its context. The data stem from a study of blood T cell repertoires in COVID-19. This CDR3 is 16 amino acids long. Germline V gene sequence: CDR1 LGHNA, CDR2 YNFKEQ. V was shortened by 0 bases and J by 0 bases, with 9 bases between the two germline ends. Some clones are missing from TCRdb's copy, which holds only in-frame ones; the method was immunoSEQ multiplex PCR. Here the sample spans nearly 250,000 clones, around 89% being singletons. Participants were aged about 18 to 89 years from roughly 25 US areas. This receptor was identified in a man between 45 and 60 years old who had been exposed to COVID-19. The sample was PBMCs or T cells enriched from blood (not recorded which). The chain couples TRBV4-2 to TRBJ1-3; D gene uncertain. The CDR3 nucleotides read TGTGCCAGCAGCCAAGATGAAACTTACTCTGGAAACACCATATATTTT. Translation gives CASSQDETYSGNTIYF.